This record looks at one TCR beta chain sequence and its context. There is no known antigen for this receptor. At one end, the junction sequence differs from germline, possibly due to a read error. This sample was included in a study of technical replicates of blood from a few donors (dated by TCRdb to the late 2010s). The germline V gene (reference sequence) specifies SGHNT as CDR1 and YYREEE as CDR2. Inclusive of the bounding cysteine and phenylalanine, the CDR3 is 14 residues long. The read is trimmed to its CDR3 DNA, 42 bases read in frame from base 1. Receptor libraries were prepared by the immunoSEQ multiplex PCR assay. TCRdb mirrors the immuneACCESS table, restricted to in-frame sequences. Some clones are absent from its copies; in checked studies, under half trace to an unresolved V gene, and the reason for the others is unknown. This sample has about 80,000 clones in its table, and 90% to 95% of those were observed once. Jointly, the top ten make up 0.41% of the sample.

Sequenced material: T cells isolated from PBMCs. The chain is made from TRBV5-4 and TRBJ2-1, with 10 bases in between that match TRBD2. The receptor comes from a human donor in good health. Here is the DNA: TGTGCCGGCAGCGCTAGCGGGAGTTACAATGAGCAGTTCTTC. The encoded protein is CAGSASGSYNEQFF. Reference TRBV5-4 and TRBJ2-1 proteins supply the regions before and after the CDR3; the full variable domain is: ETGVTQSPTHLIKTRGQQVTLRCSSQSGHNTVSWYQQALGQGPQFIFQYYREEENGRGNFPPRFSGLQFPNYSSELNVNALELDDSALYLCAGSASGSYNEQFFGPGTRLTVL.